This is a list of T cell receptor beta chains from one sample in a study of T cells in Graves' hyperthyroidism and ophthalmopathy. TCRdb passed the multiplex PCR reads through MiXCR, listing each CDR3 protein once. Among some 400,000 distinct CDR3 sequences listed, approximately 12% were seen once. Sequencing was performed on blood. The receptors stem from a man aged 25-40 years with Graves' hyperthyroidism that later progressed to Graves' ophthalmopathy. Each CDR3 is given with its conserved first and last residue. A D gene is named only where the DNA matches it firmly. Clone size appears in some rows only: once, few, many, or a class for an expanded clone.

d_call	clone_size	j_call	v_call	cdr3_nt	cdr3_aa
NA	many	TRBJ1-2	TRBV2	TGTGCCAGCAGTGAAATTGCCCGAGGGGGGATTAGCTACACCTTC	CASSEIARGGISYTF
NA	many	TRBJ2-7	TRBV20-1	TGCAGTGCTAGAGATTGGTACGAGCAGTACTTC	CSARDWYEQYF
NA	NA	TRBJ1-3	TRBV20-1	TGCAGTGCTGGAGTCCGGATCGCGGGAAACACCATATATTTT	CSAGVRIAGNTIYF
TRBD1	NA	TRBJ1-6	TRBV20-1	TGCAGTGCTGAGGGGGACAGGGGTAATTCACCCCTCCACTTT	CSAEGDRGNSPLHF
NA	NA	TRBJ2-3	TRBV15	TGTGCCACCAGCAGAGATGGGGCAGGGAGGAGCACAGATACGCAGTATTTT	CATSRDGAGRSTDTQYF
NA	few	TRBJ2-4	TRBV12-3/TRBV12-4	TGTGCCAGCAGTTTAGCGCTCGGGTTGGGGATGAAAAACATTCAGTACTTC	CASSLALGLGMKNIQYF
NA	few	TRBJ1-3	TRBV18	TGTGCCAGCTCACCACGGAGGGACCGAAACACCATATATTTT	CASSPRRDRNTIYF
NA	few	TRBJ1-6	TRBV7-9	TGTGCCAGCAGCTTAAATGTGTTGGGGGTCACCTATAATTCACCCCTCCACTTT	CASSLNVLGVTYNSPLHF
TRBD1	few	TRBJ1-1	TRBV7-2	TGTGCCAGCAGCTCCACTCGGACAGGGATGGCTTTCTTT	CASSSTRTGMAFF
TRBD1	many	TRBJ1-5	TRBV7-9	TGTGCCAGCAGCTTTGGGACAGAAGAGGCCCAGCATTTT	CASSFGTEEAQHF
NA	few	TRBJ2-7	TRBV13	TGTGCCAGCAGTCCCGGGTCCACCTACGAGCAGTACTTC	CASSPGSTYEQYF
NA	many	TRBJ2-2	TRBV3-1	TGTGCCAGCAGCCAAGGGCAGGGGACCGGGGAGCTGTTTTTT	CASSQGQGTGELFF
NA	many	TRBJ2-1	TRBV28	TGTGCCAGCAGTTTGGGTGTAGGCACTACCTACAATGAGCAGTTCTTC	CASSLGVGTTYNEQFF
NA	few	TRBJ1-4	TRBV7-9	TGTGCCAGCAGCTTAGAAGGGGCAACTAATGAAAAACTGTTTTTT	CASSLEGATNEKLFF
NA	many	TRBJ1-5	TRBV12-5	TGTGCTAGTGGTTTTTTAACTAGCAATCAGCCCCAGCATTTT	CASGFLTSNQPQHF
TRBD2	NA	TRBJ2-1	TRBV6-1	TGTGCCAGCAGTCCGAAGGGACTAGCGGAGCAGTTCTTC	CASSPKGLAEQFF
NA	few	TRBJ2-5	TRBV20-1	TGCAGTGCTAGAGCTAGTCGTGGAGAGACCCAGTACTTC	CSARASRGETQYF
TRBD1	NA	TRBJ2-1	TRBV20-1	TGCAGTGCTAGACCACCGGGACAGGGGGTCGATGAGCAGTTCTTC	CSARPPGQGVDEQFF
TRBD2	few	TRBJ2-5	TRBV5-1	TGCGCCAGCAGCTTGTTTACTAGCGGGGAGACCCAGTACTTC	CASSLFTSGETQYF
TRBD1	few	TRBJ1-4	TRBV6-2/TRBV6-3	TGTGCCAGCAGTTACGACAGGGGGTCGGGTAAACTGTTTTTT	CASSYDRGSGKLFF
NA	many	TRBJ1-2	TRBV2	TGTGCCAGCAGTGAGAGGAATAACTATGGCTACACCTTC	CASSERNNYGYTF
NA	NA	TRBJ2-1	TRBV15	TGTGCCACCAGCCCAGTCAGGGGTCATGAGCAGTTCTTC	CATSPVRGHEQFF
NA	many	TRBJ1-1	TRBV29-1	TGCAGCGTACCCAGGTTCACTGAAGCTTTCTTT	CSVPRFTEAFF
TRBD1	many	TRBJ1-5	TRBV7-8	TGTGCCAGCAGCTTATGGGAACAGGGGAGCAATCAGCCCCAGCATTTT	CASSLWEQGSNQPQHF
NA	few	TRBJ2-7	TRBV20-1	TGCAGTGCCGTCCCGTTGGGCCTCTACGAGCAGTACTTC	CSAVPLGLYEQYF
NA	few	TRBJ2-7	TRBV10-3	TGTGCCATCAGTGATGTAGGGAAAGTCTACGAGCAGTACTTC	CAISDVGKVYEQYF
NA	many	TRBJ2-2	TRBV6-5	TGTGCCAGCAGTTACTCCCCTACTGGTAACACCGGGGAGCTGTTTTTT	CASSYSPTGNTGELFF
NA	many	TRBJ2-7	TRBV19	TGTGCCAGTAGTATAGGGGGACGGGCGACCTACGAGCAGTACTTC	CASSIGGRATYEQYF
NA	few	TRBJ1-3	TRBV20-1	TGCAGTGCTAGGCCGGATAGAAACACCATATATTTT	CSARPDRNTIYF
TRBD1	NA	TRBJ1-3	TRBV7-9	TGTGCCAGCAGCTTAAGACAGGGAGGTTCCGGAAACACCATATATTTT	CASSLRQGGSGNTIYF
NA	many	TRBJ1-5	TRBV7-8	TGTGCCAGCAGCTTCGGGGGTCAGCCCCAGCATTTT	CASSFGGQPQHF